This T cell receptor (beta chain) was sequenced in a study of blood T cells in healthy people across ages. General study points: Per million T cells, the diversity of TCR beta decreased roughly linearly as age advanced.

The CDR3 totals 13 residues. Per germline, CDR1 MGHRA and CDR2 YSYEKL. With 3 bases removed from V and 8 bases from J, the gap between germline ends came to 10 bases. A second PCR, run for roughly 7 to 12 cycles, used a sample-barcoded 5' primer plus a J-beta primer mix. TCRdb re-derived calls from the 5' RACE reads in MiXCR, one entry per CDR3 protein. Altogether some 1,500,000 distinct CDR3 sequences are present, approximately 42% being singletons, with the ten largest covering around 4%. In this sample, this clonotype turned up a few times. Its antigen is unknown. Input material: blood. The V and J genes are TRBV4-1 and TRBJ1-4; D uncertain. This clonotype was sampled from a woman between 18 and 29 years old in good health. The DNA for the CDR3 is TGCGCCAGCAGCCACGCCCTGGGGGAAAAACTGTTTTTT. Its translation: CASSHALGEKLFF.